Each of the 30 T cell receptor beta chains below was sequenced from the same sample in a study of response to subunit inactivated influenza vaccine. TCRdb processed the RT-PCR reads anew with MiXCR; each CDR3 protein has one entry. Counted here are some 500,000 distinct CDR3 sequences, about an eighth occurring once; the ten biggest clones make up 13%. Here the sequenced sample was PBMCs from blood, taken roughly 48 days after vaccination. The receptors come from a man aged 45-65 years who received an inactivated influenza vaccine.

The J gene is TRBJ1-4, the V gene TRBV6-5; 11 bases match TRBD1. CDR1 is MNHEY, CDR2 SVGAGI, per germline. The ends lost 2 bases at V and 8 bases at J; junction bases unmatched: 7. The CDR3 has 16 residues. As DNA, the CDR3 is TGTGCCAGCAGTTACGAAAGGGGACAGGGGGACGAAAAACTGTTTTTT. It codes for CASSYERGQGDEKLFF.

This sequence joins TRBV28 and TRBJ2-5; the D call may be TRBD1 or TRBD2 (7 bases each). This CDR3 spans 15 amino acids. Germline V gene lookup returns CDR1 MDHEN and CDR2 SYDVKM. V gave up 5 bases and J gave up 1 base, with 14 bases separating them. In DNA form, the CDR3 reads TGTGCCAGCAGTCCCCTCAGGGGGGGCCAAGAGACCCAGTACTTC. Translation: CASSPLRGGQETQYF.

CDR3 sequence: CATSRDPGQGLTEAFF. In DNA form, the CDR3 reads TGTGCCACCAGCAGAGACCCCGGACAGGGGCTCACTGAAGCTTTCTTT. The chain combines TRBV15 with TRBJ1-1; 9 positions agree with TRBD1. V lost 0 bases and J lost 4; bases outside the gene matches: 6. This CDR3 region has 16 residues. The germline V gene has CDR1 LNHNV and CDR2 YYDKDF (reference sequence).

This clonotype was observed a handful of times. CDR3 region: CSASKTGKETQYF. The CDR3 nucleotides read TGCAGTGCTAGTAAAACGGGCAAAGAGACCCAGTACTTC. The V call is TRBV20-1, the J call TRBJ2-5; D is uncertain. Germline V CDR1 and CDR2: DFQATT, SNEGSKA (reference sequence). The CDR3 covers 13 residues. Trimming cost V 3 bases and J 3 bases, with 11 bases left between them.

The rearrangement uses TRBV4-3 and TRBJ2-1; 15 nucleotides agree with TRBD2. The V gene's germline CDR1 is LGHNA and CDR2 YSLEER. With 4 bases clipped from V and 7 bases from J, the junction kept 5 bases outside the gene matches. This CDR3 comprises 16 residues. As DNA, the CDR3 is TGCGCCAGCAGCCGAGGACTAGCGGGAGGGCCAAATGAGCAGTTCTTC. It translates to CASSRGLAGGPNEQFF.

This chain uses TRBV7-9 with TRBJ2-2; D is undetermined. V lost 6 bases and J lost 6, with 11 bases in between. This CDR3 is 13 amino acids long. Germline CDR1 is SEHNR and CDR2 is FQNEAQ (reference sequence). The CDR3 DNA sequence: TGTGCCAGCAGTCGACAATTCGCCGGGGAGCTGTTTTTT. It codes for CASSRQFAGELFF.

This clonotype was seen only a few times. This chain links TRBV10-3 with TRBJ2-3; D remains unclear. CDR1 is ENHRY, CDR2 SYGVKD, per germline. This CDR3 comprises 15 residues. Trimming took off 4 bases at V and 2 bases at J, with 13 bases between the two ends. CDR3 in DNA: TGTGCCATCAGTGCGTCTACCTCTTACACAGATACGCAGTATTTT. Translating it yields CAISASTSYTDTQYF.

In its sample, this clonotype was seen many times. The chain recombines TRBV25-1 with TRBJ1-6; TRBD1 matches at 11 bases. V dropped 4 bases and J dropped 13; count of bases not matched to a gene: 3. The CDR3 loop spans 13 amino acids. CDR1 is MGHDK, CDR2 SYGVNS, per germline. In DNA form, the CDR3 reads TGTGCCAGCAGTGCGCGGGACAGGGGGCCCCTCCACTTT. Translated, it gives CASSARDRGPLHF.

This chain joins TRBV7-2 and TRBJ2-1; 9 nucleotides match TRBD1. After removal of 5 bases from V and 12 bases from J, the junction contained 8 bases not matched to a gene. Germline V CDR1 and CDR2: SGHTA, FQGNSA. The CDR3 is 13 residues long. The DNA for the CDR3 is TGTGCCAGCAGCCGGGACAGGGATATGGTGCAGTTCTTC. It specifies CASSRDRDMVQFF.

The V call is TRBV4-2, the J call TRBJ2-1; the D is unclear. V lost 1 base and J lost 0, with 10 bases in between. The CDR3 extends over 16 amino acids. The germline CDR1 and CDR2 sequences are LGHNA and YNFKEQ. The CDR3 is CASSQVGFGSYNEQFF. CDR3 DNA: TGTGCCAGCAGCCAAGTAGGCTTCGGCTCCTACAATGAGCAGTTCTTC.

A word on this clonotype: This clone may be a read error of a much larger clone one base away. This chain uses TRBV16 with TRBJ2-5, with 8 bases fitting TRBD1. Germline V lookup: CDR1 KGHSY, CDR2 FQNENV. The CDR3 extends over 13 amino acids. The J segment lost 4 bases and the V segment lost 5 bases, leaving 3 bases of the junction unmatched. The CDR3 sequence: CASSSDRVETQYF. Written as DNA, the CDR3 is TGTGCCAGCAGCTCGGACAGGGTAGAGACCCAGTACTTC.

This clonotype was recorded many times. V gene TRBV7-2 combines with J gene TRBJ2-1; D is perhaps TRBD1 or TRBD2 (6 bases each). Germline-derived CDR1 and CDR2 are SGHTA and FQGNSA. The V gene lost 0 bases and the J gene lost 5 bases, with 14 bases spanning the gap. CDR3 length: 16 amino acids. CDR3 in amino acids: CASSLALGGANNEQFF. The CDR3 DNA reads TGTGCCAGCAGCTTAGCGTTGGGGGGCGCGAACAATGAGCAGTTCTTC. The variable domain in full, completed from reference TRBV7-2 and TRBJ2-1, reads GAGVSQSPSNKVTEKGKDVELRCDPISGHTALYWYRQSLGQGLEFLIYFQGNSAPDKSGLPSDRFSAERTGGSVSTLTIQRTQQEDSAVYLCASSLALGGANNEQFFGPGTRLTVL.

This clonotype occurred a few times. J is TRBJ2-7 and V is TRBV4-1; weak D call: TRBD1 (5 bases). CDR3 length: 15 amino acids. Per the germline V gene, CDR1 is MGHRA and CDR2 is YSYEKL. Trimming removed 1 base from V and 3 bases from J, with 13 bases in between. The chain's CDR3 is CASSQGMTDFYEQYF. For the CDR3, the DNA is TGCGCCAGCAGCCAAGGGATGACAGATTTCTACGAGCAGTACTTC.

The chain joins TRBV5-1 to TRBJ2-1; 12 bases fit TRBD2. Germline trimming cut 6 bases from V and 4 bases from J; bases unmatched to any gene: 5. The CDR3 extends over 15 amino acids. The germline CDR1 and CDR2 sequences are SGHRS and YFSETQ. The CDR3: CASTMTSGSYNEQFF. Here the CDR3 DNA reads TGCGCCAGCACTATGACTAGCGGGAGTTACAATGAGCAGTTCTTC.

The chain links TRBV6-1 to TRBJ1-4, with D hard to call. From germline, CDR1 is MNHNS and CDR2 SASEGT. CDR3 size: 15 residues. Trimming shortened V by 0 bases and J by 5 bases, and 10 bases separated the two germline ends. The CDR3 here is CASSEALHGNEKLFF. For the CDR3, the DNA is TGTGCCAGCAGTGAAGCGTTACACGGAAATGAAAAACTGTTTTTT.

This clonotype was seen at least ten times. V is TRBV7-8 and J is TRBJ1-6; 8 bases line up with TRBD1. The ends lost 5 bases at V and 3 bases at J; junction bases unmatched: 6. Germline values: CDR1 SGHVS, CDR2 FQNEAQ. The CDR3 length is 16 residues. The CDR3 nucleotides are TGTGCCAGCAGCGACCGGACAGGGCTCTATAATTCACCCCTCCACTTT. Translation: CASSDRTGLYNSPLHF.

This clonotype was counted between two and nine times. The V call is TRBV20-1, the J call TRBJ1-1; D is possibly TRBD1 (6 bases). CDR1 is DFQATT, CDR2 SNEGSKA, per germline (reference sequence). The CDR3 consists of 13 residues. The V end lost 3 bases, the J end lost 1 base, and 9 bases lay between the germline ends. The chain's CDR3 is CSASDRRNTEAFF. CDR3 nucleotides: TGCAGTGCTAGTGACAGGAGGAACACTGAAGCTTTCTTT.

The V call is TRBV11-2, the J call TRBJ1-3; D not resolved. The V gene's germline CDR1 is SGHAT and CDR2 FQNNGV. V lost 5 bases, J lost 2 bases, and 10 bases lay in between. This CDR3 is built from 14 residues. DNA for the CDR3: TGTGCCAGCAGCCGTCCGGTCGCTGGAAACACCATATATTTT. Amino acid sequence: CASSRPVAGNTIYF. Combining the CDR3 with reference TRBV11-2 and TRBJ1-3 gives the whole variable domain EAGVAQSPRYKIIEKRQSVAFWCNPISGHATLYWYQQILGQGPKLLIQFQNNGVVDDSQLPKDRFSAERLKGVDSTLKIQPAKLEDSAVYLCASSRPVAGNTIYFGEGSWLTVV.

This clonotype was detected a few times. The chain uses TRBV14 and TRBJ1-2; the match to TRBD1 covers 8 bases. This CDR3 has 14 amino acids. V lost 1 base, J lost 7 bases, and 5 bases stayed unmatched. CDR1 is SGHDN, CDR2 FVKESK, per germline. DNA for the CDR3: TGTGCCAGCAGCCAAGGCGGACAGGGTAGTGGCTACACCTTC. This encodes CASSQGGQGSGYTF.

In its sample, this clonotype was seen many times. The chain recombines TRBV7-2 with TRBJ2-1; TRBD2 agrees at 8 bases. Germline V gives CDR1 SGHTA, CDR2 FQGNSA. The V and J ends lost 8 bases and 7 bases, in that order; junction bases with no gene match: 16. The CDR3 totals 16 residues. CDR3 DNA: TGTGCCAGCGGGCAGGGTGTAGCGGGAACCCGGAATGAGCAGTTCTTC. This sequence encodes CASGQGVAGTRNEQFF.

This sequence joins TRBV20-1 and TRBJ2-3; TRBD2 aligns across 7 bases. The V gene end was trimmed by 2 bases and the J gene end by 5 bases; junction bases not matched to a gene: 7. This CDR3 spans 14 amino acids. Germline assignment: CDR1 DFQATT and CDR2 SNEGSKA (reference sequence). CDR3: CSARKTSREDTQYF. The CDR3 coding sequence is TGCAGTGCTAGAAAGACTAGCCGGGAAGATACGCAGTATTTT.

This clonotype was seen only a few times. This chain joins TRBV29-1 and TRBJ2-1; D ambiguous. In germline, CDR1 is SQVTM, CDR2 ANQGSEA. The germline V and J ends were trimmed by 4 bases and 15 bases, with 16 bases remaining between them. This CDR3 has 11 amino acids. This chain's CDR3 is CSVAEKTRAFF. The CDR3 DNA is TGCAGCGTTGCCGAGAAAACTCGGGCGTTCTTC.

This sequence joins TRBV15 and TRBJ1-2; maybe TRBD1 (6 bases). V was clipped by 3 bases and J by 1 base, with 12 bases between them. The CDR3 runs 15 residues. Germline assignment: CDR1 LNHNV and CDR2 YYDKDF (reference sequence). This chain's CDR3 is CATSRADSYNYGYTF. The CDR3 bases are TGTGCCACCAGCAGGGCGGACAGCTATAACTATGGCTACACCTTC. Variable domain in full (rest from reference TRBV15 and TRBJ1-2): DAMVIQNPRYQVTQFGKPVTLSCSQTLNHNVMYWYQQKSSQAPKLLFHYYDKDFNNEADTPDNFQSRRPNTSFCFLDIRSPGLGDTAMYLCATSRADSYNYGYTFGSGTRLTVV.

This clonotype was seen only a few times. The rearrangement uses TRBV6-1 and TRBJ2-7; 9 bases map to TRBD1. CDR3 size: 16 residues. Germline V gene sequence: CDR1 MNHNS, CDR2 SASEGT. V shed 4 bases and J 2 bases; nucleotides not matched to a gene: 9. The CDR3 loop is CASSATGTGRTYEQYF. The DNA for the CDR3 is TGTGCCAGCAGTGCAACCGGGACAGGGAGGACCTACGAGCAGTACTTC.

This clonotype showed up just a few times. The genes are TRBV6-1 and TRBJ2-7, with D maybe TRBD1 (6 bases). V was pared by 6 bases and J by 2 bases, with 20 bases between. CDR1 is MNHNS and CDR2 is SASEGT in the germline V gene. The CDR3 has 16 residues. The CDR3 DNA follows: TGTGCCAGCAGGGGTTATACAGGGAGTACGACCTACGAGCAGTACTTC. It yields the protein CASRGYTGSTTYEQYF.

This clonotype was recorded a few times. The chain couples TRBV12-3 or TRBV12-4 to TRBJ2-3; TRBD2 agrees at 13 bases. The ends lost 5 bases at V and 2 bases at J; junction bases unmatched: 7. The CDR3 contains 17 residues. Here the CDR3 reads CASSPGLAGIYTDTQYF. For the CDR3, the DNA is TGTGCCAGCAGTCCGGGACTAGCGGGGATATACACAGATACGCAGTATTTT.

The table lists this clonotype with a few counts. The CDR3 loop is CASSQDLSGAGAWDEQFF. The DNA of the CDR3 is TGCGCCAGCAGCCAAGATCTCTCCGGTGCGGGAGCTTGGGATGAGCAGTTCTTC. The chain has TRBV4-3 and TRBJ2-1; 7 bases are a match to TRBD2. V was pared by 0 bases and J by 8 bases, with 16 bases of the junction left unmatched. This CDR3 has 18 residues. Germline-derived CDR1 and CDR2 are LGHNA and YSLEER.

There are many counts of this clonotype. DNA of the CDR3: TGCAGTGCTAGAGTTAACCACAGGGAGCGTGGGTACGAGCAGTACTTC. Residues: CSARVNHRERGYEQYF. The chain carries TRBV20-1 and TRBJ2-7; maybe TRBD1 (6 bases). The germline gives CDR1 DFQATT, CDR2 SNEGSKA (reference sequence). V lost 1 base and J lost 4, with 20 bases in between. The CDR3 totals 16 residues.

This chain links TRBV3-1 with TRBJ2-3, with TRBD2 identical over 14 bases. Germline lookup yields CDR1 LGHDT and CDR2 YNNKEL (reference sequence). This CDR3 is built from 16 residues. The V segment lost 1 base and the J segment 7 bases; nucleotides outside the gene matches: 4. The CDR3: CASSQGLAGGKNTQYF. DNA for the CDR3: TGTGCCAGCAGCCAAGGACTAGCGGGGGGGAAAAATACGCAGTATTTT.

This clonotype has just a few counts. The J gene is TRBJ2-1, the V gene TRBV10-3; TRBD1 aligns across 7 bases. CDR1 is ENHRY and CDR2 is SYGVKD in the germline V gene. CDR3 length: 13 residues. Unmatched junction bases numbered 2, after V lost 6 bases and J lost 3 bases. CDR3 region: CAISWDSYNEQFF. The CDR3 DNA reads TGTGCCATCAGCTGGGACAGCTACAATGAGCAGTTCTTC.